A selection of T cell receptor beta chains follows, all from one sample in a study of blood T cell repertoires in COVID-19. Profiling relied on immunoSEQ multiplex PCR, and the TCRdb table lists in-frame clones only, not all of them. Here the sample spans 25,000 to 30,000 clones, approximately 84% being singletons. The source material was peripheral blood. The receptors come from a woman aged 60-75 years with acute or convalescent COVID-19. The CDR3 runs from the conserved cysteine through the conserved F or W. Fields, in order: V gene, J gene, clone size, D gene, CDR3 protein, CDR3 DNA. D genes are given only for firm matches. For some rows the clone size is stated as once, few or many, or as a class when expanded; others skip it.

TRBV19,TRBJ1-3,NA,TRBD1,CASSMSETGPISGNTIYF,TGTGCCAGTAGTATGTCTGAGACAGGGCCGATCTCTGGAAACACCATATATTTT
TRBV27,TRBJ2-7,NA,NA,CASRRLVQGTYEQYF,TGTGCCAGCAGACGTTTGGTTCAGGGAACCTACGAGCAGTACTTC
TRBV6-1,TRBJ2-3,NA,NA,CASSEIRYSTDTQYF,TGTGCCAGCAGTGAAATCCGGTATAGCACAGATACGCAGTATTTT
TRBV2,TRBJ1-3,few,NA,CASSDNREGSGNTIYF,TGTGCCAGCAGTGATAATCGCGAGGGCTCTGGAAACACCATATATTTT
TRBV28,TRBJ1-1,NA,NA,CASSLQGRNTEAFF,TGTGCCAGCAGTTTACAGGGCCGGAACACTGAAGCTTTCTTT
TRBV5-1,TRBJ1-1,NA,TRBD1,CASSPQGQGPNTEAFF,TGCGCCAGCAGCCCCCAGGGACAGGGCCCGAACACTGAAGCTTTCTTT
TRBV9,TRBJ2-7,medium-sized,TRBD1,CASSGQGAYEQYF,TGTGCCAGCAGCGGGCAGGGGGCCTACGAGCAGTACTTC
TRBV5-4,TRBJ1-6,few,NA,CASSLGGRNSPLHF,TGTGCCAGCAGCTTGGGGGGCCGGAATTCACCCCTCCACTTT
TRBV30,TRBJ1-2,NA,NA,CAGRASGGHGYTF,TGTGCCGGAAGGGCCTCGGGAGGTCATGGCTACACCTTC
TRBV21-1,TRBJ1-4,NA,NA,CASSKAGTGPNEKLFF,TGTGCCAGCAGCAAAGCCGGGACAGGCCCTAATGAAAAACTGTTTTTT
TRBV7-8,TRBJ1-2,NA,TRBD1,CASSLRRLDRSRGYTF,TGTGCCAGCAGCTTACGTCGCTTGGACAGGAGCCGTGGCTACACCTTC
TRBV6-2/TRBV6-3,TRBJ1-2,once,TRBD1,CASSLRGTRGLIYGYTF,TGTGCCAGCAGTTTAAGGGGGACCAGGGGGCTGATCTATGGCTACACCTTC
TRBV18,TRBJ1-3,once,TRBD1,CASSPIPSINAGGSGNTIYF,TGTGCCAGCTCACCAATCCCCTCGATCAACGCAGGGGGCTCTGGAAACACCATATATTTT
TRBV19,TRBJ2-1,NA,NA,CASSTPTRGMGEQFF,TGTGCCAGTAGTACTCCGACTCGAGGGATGGGTGAGCAGTTCTTC
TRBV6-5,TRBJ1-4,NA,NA,CASSGGIGEKLFF,TGTGCCAGCTCGGGAGGGATTGGCGAAAAACTGTTTTTT
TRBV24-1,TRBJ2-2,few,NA,CATSGRGSGELFF,TGTGCCACCAGTGGCAGGGGATCCGGGGAGCTGTTTTTT
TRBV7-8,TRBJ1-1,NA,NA,CASSLASGTEAFF,TGTGCCAGCAGCTTAGCGTCAGGGACTGAAGCTTTCTTT
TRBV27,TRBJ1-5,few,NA,CASRPRTGYQPQHF,TGTGCCAGCAGGCCAAGAACAGGGTATCAGCCCCAGCATTTT
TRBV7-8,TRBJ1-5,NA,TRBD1,CASSLTGSREPQHF,TGTGCCAGCAGCTTGACAGGGTCCCGGGAGCCCCAGCATTTT
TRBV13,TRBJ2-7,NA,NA,CASSLFGQGPGRGYF,TGTGCCAGCAGCTTATTCGGTCAGGGGCCGGGACGAGGGTACTTC
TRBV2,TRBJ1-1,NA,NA,CASCLGLYTEAFF,TGTGCCAGCTGCTTGGGACTTTACACTGAAGCTTTCTTT
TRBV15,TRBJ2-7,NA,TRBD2,CATSSEPSGAGRQYF,TGTGCCACCAGCAGCGAACCGAGCGGGGCCGGACGGCAGTACTTC
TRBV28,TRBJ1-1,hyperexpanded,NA,CASSLGEETLNTEAFF,TGTGCCAGCAGCCTGGGTGAGGAGACCTTGAACACTGAAGCTTTCTTT
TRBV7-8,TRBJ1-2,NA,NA,CASRGEGVANYGYTF,TGTGCCAGCAGAGGTGAGGGGGTCGCTAACTATGGCTACACCTTC
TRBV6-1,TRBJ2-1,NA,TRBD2,CASSEAGGVNEQFF,TGTGCCAGCAGTGAAGCGGGGGGGGTTAATGAGCAGTTCTTC
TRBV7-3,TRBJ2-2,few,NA,CASSRRDNGELFF,TGTGCCAGCAGCCGGAGGGATAACGGGGAGCTGTTTTTT
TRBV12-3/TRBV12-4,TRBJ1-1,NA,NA,CASSTSYTEAFF,TGTGCCAGCAGTACAAGTTACACTGAAGCTTTCTTT
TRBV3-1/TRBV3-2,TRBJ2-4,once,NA,CASSYAGAGGNIQYF,TGTGCCAGCAGCTACGCAGGGGCGGGTGGAAACATTCAGTACTTC
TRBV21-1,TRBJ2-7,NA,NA,CATLAPIRGITYEQYF,TGTGCCACCCTAGCACCGATCAGGGGTATAACCTACGAGCAGTACTTC
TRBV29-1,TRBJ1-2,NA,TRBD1,CSVERTGGYTF,TGCAGCGTTGAAAGGACAGGAGGCTACACCTTC
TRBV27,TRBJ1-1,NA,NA,CASSLGRNTEAFF,TGTGCCAGCAGTTTGGGCAGGAACACTGAAGCTTTCTTT
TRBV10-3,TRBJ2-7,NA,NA,CAISPGSYEQYF,TGTGCCATCAGTCCGGGGTCCTACGAGCAGTACTTC
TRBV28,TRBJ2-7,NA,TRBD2,CASSPRGGGSEQYF,TGTGCCAGCAGCCCGCGGGGGGGCGGGAGCGAGCAGTACTTC
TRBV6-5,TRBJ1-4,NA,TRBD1,CASRVDRGLLEKLFF,TGTGCCAGCAGGGTCGACAGGGGACTGCTTGAAAAACTGTTTTTT
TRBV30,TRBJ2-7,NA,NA,CAWSVGGGEQYF,TGTGCCTGGAGTGTTGGGGGCGGGGAGCAGTACTTC
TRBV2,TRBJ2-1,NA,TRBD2,CASRTRASGVSSYNEQFF,TGTGCCAGCAGAACCCGGGCTAGCGGGGTGAGCTCCTACAATGAGCAGTTCTTC
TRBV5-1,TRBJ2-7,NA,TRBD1,CASSFPDRAGYEQYF,TGCGCCAGCAGCTTCCCCGACAGGGCCGGTTACGAGCAGTACTTC
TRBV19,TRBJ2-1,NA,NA,CASSIAAGREQFF,TGTGCCAGTAGTATCGCGGCGGGACGCGAGCAGTTCTTC
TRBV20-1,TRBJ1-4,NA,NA,CSASKVTQGKLFF,TGCAGTGCTAGTAAGGTGACTCAAGGAAAACTGTTTTTT
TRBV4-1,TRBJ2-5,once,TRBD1,CASSHGGTGQETQYF,TGCGCCAGCAGCCATGGCGGGACAGGGCAAGAGACCCAGTACTTC
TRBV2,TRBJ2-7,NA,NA,CASSANSYEQYF,TGTGCCAGCAGTGCAAACAGCTACGAGCAGTACTTC
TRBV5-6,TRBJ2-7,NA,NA,CASSQGGSSYEQYF,TGTGCCAGCAGCCAAGGTGGGAGTTCCTACGAGCAGTACTTC
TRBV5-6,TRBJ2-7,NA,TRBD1,CASSYLTGVDLEQYF,TGTGCCAGCAGCTACCTGACAGGGGTAGATCTCGAGCAGTACTTC
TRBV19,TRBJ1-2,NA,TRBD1,CASSRTGTGSYGYTF,TGTGCCAGTAGCCGGACCGGGACAGGGTCCTATGGCTACACCTTC
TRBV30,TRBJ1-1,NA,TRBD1,CAWGTVRNTEAFF,TGTGCCTGGGGGACAGTCCGGAACACTGAAGCTTTCTTT
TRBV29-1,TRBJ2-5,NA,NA,CSVGLPETQYF,TGCAGCGTTGGACTTCCAGAGACCCAGTACTTC
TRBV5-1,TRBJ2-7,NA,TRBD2,CASSLVTSGGGRAHEQYF,TGCGCCAGCAGCCTGGTGACTAGCGGGGGGGGCCGGGCCCACGAGCAGTACTTC
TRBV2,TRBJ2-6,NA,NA,CASMPRHSGANVLTF,TGTGCCAGCATGCCCAGGCACTCTGGGGCCAACGTCCTGACTTTC
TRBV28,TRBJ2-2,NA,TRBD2,CASSPLGSGAGELFF,TGTGCCAGCAGTCCCCTAGGAAGCGGGGCCGGGGAGCTGTTTTTT
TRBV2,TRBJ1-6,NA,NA,CASSKQGAENNSPLHF,TGTGCCAGCAGTAAACAGGGAGCGGAGAATAATTCACCCCTCCACTTT
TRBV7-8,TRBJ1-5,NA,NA,CASSLRQGNQPQHF,TGTGCCAGCAGCTTAAGACAGGGCAATCAGCCCCAGCATTTT
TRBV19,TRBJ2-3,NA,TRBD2,CASSMSGGVGTDTQYF,TGTGCCAGTAGTATGAGCGGGGGGGTCGGCACAGATACGCAGTATTTT